This TCR beta chain was identified during a study of Ad26.COV2.S vaccination and SARS-CoV-2 variants. This clone showed up just a few times. TCRdb's copy holds only in-frame clones and misses some; the assay was immunoSEQ multiplex PCR. Among roughly 500,000 clones, around 90% were seen once, and the ten largest hold more than 10%. V was pared by 5 bases and J by 4 bases, with 4 bases of the junction left unmatched. Per germline, CDR1 LNHDA and CDR2 SQIVND (reference sequence). The CDR3 spans 15 residues. The treatment denotes: around 19 received Ad26.COV2.S at low or high dose, single or two shots; 5 received placebo; per-sample allocation not given. After the first vaccine or placebo injection, samples were drawn on day 63. An adult of 18-55 years in Boston served as donor. This vaccine is an Ad26 vector that expresses the Wuhan-strain SARS-CoV-2 spike.

V is TRBV19 and J is TRBJ2-2, with 10 bases that match TRBD1. The TCR originated in a person between 18 and 65 years old who received the Ad26.COV2.S COVID-19 vaccine or a placebo. Sequencing was performed on peripheral blood, taken in a trial of Ad26.COV2.S vaccine versus placebo. The CDR3 DNA sequence: TGTGCCAGTAGTCGACAGGGGGCAGGCACCGGGGAGCTGTTTTTT. Translated: CASSRQGAGTGELFF.